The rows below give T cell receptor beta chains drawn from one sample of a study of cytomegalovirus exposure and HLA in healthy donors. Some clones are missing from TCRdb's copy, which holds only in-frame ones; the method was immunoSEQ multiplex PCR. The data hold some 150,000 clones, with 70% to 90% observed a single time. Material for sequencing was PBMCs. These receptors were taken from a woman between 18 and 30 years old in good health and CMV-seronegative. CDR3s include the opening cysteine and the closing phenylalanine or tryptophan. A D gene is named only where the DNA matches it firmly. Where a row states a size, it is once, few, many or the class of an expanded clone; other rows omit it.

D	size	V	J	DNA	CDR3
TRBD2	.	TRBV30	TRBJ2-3	TGTGCCTGGAGTGTAAAAATAGCGGGGGCAGATACGCAGTATTTT	CAWSVKIAGADTQYF
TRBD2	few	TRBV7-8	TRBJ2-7	TGTGCCAGCAGCTTAGGAGCGGGAGAATACTCCGGGGTCTACGAGCAGTACTTC	CASSLGAGEYSGVYEQYF
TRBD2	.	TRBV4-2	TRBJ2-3	TGTGCCAGCAGTCAAAGGGCGGGGGGCACAGATACGCAGTATTTT	CASSQRAGGTDTQYF
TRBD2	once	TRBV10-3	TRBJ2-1	TGTGCCATCGGCAGCCAAGTAGCGGGGGGTGGCGATGAGCAGTTCTTC	CAIGSQVAGGGDEQFF
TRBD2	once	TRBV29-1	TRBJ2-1	TGCAGCGTTGGTGCGCTAGCGGGGGGAAATGAGCAGTTCTTC	CSVGALAGGNEQFF
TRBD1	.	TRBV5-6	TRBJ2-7	TGTGCCAGCAGCCCCGGACAGGCACGTTACGAGCAGTACTTC	CASSPGQARYEQYF
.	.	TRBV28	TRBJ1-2	TGTGCCAGCAGTCCCCCAGCGTATGGCTACACCTTC	CASSPPAYGYTF
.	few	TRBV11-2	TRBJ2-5	TGTGCCAGCAGGACCACTGGGTCAGGGGGGCAGTACTTC	CASRTTGSGGQYF
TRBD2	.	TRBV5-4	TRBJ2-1	TGTGCCAGCAGCTCCCCTTTAGCGACTAGCGGGCAAAGGGATGAGCAGTTCTTC	CASSSPLATSGQRDEQFF
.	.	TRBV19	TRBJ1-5	TGTGCCAGTAGTATAGATACCGCGGGGCCCCAGCATTTT	CASSIDTAGPQHF
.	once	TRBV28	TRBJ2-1	TGTGCCAGCAGTTTAGGTTTAAGGGGTCGGAAACATGAGCAGTTCTTC	CASSLGLRGRKHEQFF
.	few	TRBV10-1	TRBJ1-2	TGCGCCAGCAGTGCTGGGAGGGCGGGGATCGGTGGCTACACCTTC	CASSAGRAGIGGYTF
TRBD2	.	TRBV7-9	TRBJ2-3	TGTGCCAGCGCCAGGCAGCGGGGGATCACAGATACGCAGTATTTT	CASARQRGITDTQYF
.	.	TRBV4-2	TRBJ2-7	TGTGCCAGCAGCCAAGAAACTAGTTTGTACGAGCAGTACTTC	CASSQETSLYEQYF
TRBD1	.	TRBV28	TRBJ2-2	TGTGCCAGTGGGACAGGGGGCTTTCCGAACACCGGGGAGCTGTTTTTT	CASGTGGFPNTGELFF
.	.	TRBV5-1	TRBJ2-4	TGCGCCAGCAGCTTAAAAGGAGGACAGGGCGGGAGACCGGAGTACTTC	CASSLKGGQGGRPEYF
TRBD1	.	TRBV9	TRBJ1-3	TGTGCCAGCAGCTACGGGACAGGGCTCTCTGGAAACACCATATATTTT	CASSYGTGLSGNTIYF
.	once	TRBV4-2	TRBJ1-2	TGTGCCAGCAGCCAAGTCTCAGGGGAGGGTACCTATGGCTACACCTTC	CASSQVSGEGTYGYTF
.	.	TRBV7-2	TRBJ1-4	TGTGCCAGCAGCACCGACAGCACTAATGAAAAACTGTTTTTT	CASSTDSTNEKLFF
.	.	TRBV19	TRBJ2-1	TGTGCCAGTAGTATAGCGAGCGGCGGATCCTACAATGAGCAGTTCTTC	CASSIASGGSYNEQFF
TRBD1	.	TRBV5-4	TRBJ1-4	TGTGCCAGCAGCTTGGGAGGACAGGGGGATGAAAAACTGTTTTTT	CASSLGGQGDEKLFF
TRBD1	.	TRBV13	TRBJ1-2	TGTGCCAGCAGCATGCTACGGGACAGGGGAACGGGCTACACCTTC	CASSMLRDRGTGYTF
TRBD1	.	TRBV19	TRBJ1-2	TGTGCCAGTAGTTTCAGGACAGGTCACGGCTACACCTTC	CASSFRTGHGYTF
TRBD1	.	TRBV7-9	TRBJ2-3	TGTGCCAGCAGCTCTCAGGGGGCAGATACGCAGTATTTT	CASSSQGADTQYF
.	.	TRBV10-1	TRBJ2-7	TGCGCCAGCAGTGAGTCAGGGGCTTACGAGCAGTACTTC	CASSESGAYEQYF
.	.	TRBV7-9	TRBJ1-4	TGTGCCAGCAGCGCCGGGACACAGGAAAAACTGTTTTTT	CASSAGTQEKLFF
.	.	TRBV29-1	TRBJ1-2	TGCAGCGTTGAGACCACGGGACACCCTGATGGCTACACCTTC	CSVETTGHPDGYTF
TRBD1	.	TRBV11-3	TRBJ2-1	TGTGCCAGCAGCGCGGCGGGGACAGGGGCCCTGGGGTGGAATGAGCAGTTCTTC	CASSAAGTGALGWNEQFF
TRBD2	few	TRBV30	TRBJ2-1	TGTGCCTGGAACCCCAAGCGGGGCCTCATTTACAATGAGCAGTTCTTC	CAWNPKRGLIYNEQFF
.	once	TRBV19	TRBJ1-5	TGTGCCACCTCGACCGGGGGGCGCGTGGATCAGCCCCAGCATTTT	CATSTGGRVDQPQHF
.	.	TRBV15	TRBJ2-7	TGTGCCACCAGCAGAGTTTTGGACACATCCTACGAGCAGTACTTC	CATSRVLDTSYEQYF
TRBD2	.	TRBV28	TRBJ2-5	TGTGCCAGCAGCCCAATACTCACTAGCGGGGGGGCGGGGGAGACCCAGTACTTC	CASSPILTSGGAGETQYF
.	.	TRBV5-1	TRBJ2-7	TGCGCCAGCAGCTTAGGAGGAGCTGAGAGCTACGAGCAGTACTTC	CASSLGGAESYEQYF
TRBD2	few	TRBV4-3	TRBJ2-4	TGCGCCAGCAGCCACGCTAGCGGAGAAAACATTCAGTACTTC	CASSHASGENIQYF
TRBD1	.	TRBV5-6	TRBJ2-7	TGTGCCAGCAGCCTACCAGGGGGCTCCTACGAGCAGTACTTC	CASSLPGGSYEQYF
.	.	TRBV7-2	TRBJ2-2	TGTGCCAGCAGCCGTGGGACTGCTAACACCGGGGAGCTGTTTTTT	CASSRGTANTGELFF
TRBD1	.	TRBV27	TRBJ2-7	TGTGCCAGCAGTTCCAACAGGGGGTCCTACGAGCAGTACTTC	CASSSNRGSYEQYF
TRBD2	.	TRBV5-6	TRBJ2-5	TGTGCCAGCAGCGCGGGGGGGGCGAGGGGAGAGACCCAGTACTTC	CASSAGGARGETQYF
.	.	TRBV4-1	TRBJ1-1	TGCGCCAGCAGCCAACCTCAGGGTAAAGCTTTCTTT	CASSQPQGKAFF
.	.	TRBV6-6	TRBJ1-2	TGTGCCAGCAGTTACTCAGGCAGGGAAGACTATGGCTACACCTTC	CASSYSGREDYGYTF
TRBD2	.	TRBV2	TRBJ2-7	TGTGCCAGCAGTGATGCGGGAGGTTCGGAAGAGCAGTACTTC	CASSDAGGSEEQYF
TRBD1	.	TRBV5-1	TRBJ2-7	TGCGCCAGCAAATGGGGACAGGCACCCTACGAGCAGTACTTC	CASKWGQAPYEQYF
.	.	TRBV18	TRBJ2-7	TGTGCCAGCTCACCACCGAAGGGGGGAGGGCACCCCTACGAGCAGTACTTC	CASSPPKGGGHPYEQYF
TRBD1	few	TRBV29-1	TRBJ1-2	TGCAGCGTGGAGACAGGGAGAACCGGCTACACCTTC	CSVETGRTGYTF
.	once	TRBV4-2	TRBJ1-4	TGTGCCAGCAGCCAAGATGGACGGGAACGTGAAAAACTGTTTTTT	CASSQDGREREKLFF
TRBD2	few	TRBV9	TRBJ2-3	TGTGCCAGCAGTCCAGATGTATCGGTCGGACTAGCGGGGGGGTCCGGCACAGATACGCAGTATTTT	CASSPDVSVGLAGGSGTDTQYF